The next 27 T cell receptor beta chains were all read from a single sample in a study of T-cell memory formation after mild COVID-19. TCRdb reprocessed the 5' RACE reads via MiXCR and lists one record per CDR3 protein. The data show 150,000 to 200,000 distinct CDR3 sequences, under 14% seen once. Material: PBMCs or a T cell subset sorted from them (not recorded which). The receptors derive from a young man who had mild COVID-19 (a few samples of this study predate the infection). Cell type and time point are not known.

The rearrangement links TRBV7-8 to TRBJ2-7; D is perhaps TRBD1 (6 bases). The germline V gene encodes CDR1 SGHVS and CDR2 FQNEAQ. The CDR3 sequence is 13 residues long. V shed 9 bases and J shed 3 bases, with 15 bases lying between them. The CDR3 region has the DNA TGTGCCAGACCCAAGGGGGTCCTCTACGAGCAGTACGTC. Protein sequence: CARPKGVLYEQYV.

This clonotype was detected a few times. The rearrangement joins TRBV5-5 to TRBJ1-4; 7 bases line up with TRBD1. The germline V gene has CDR1 SGHKS and CDR2 YYEKEE (reference sequence). The junction had 6 bases not matched to a gene; V was cut back by 3 bases and J by 4 bases. The CDR3 is made up of 15 amino acids. CDR3 residues: CASSSWDRSNEKLFF. In DNA form, the CDR3 reads TGTGCCAGCAGCTCATGGGACAGAAGTAATGAAAAACTGTTTTTT.

The chain recombines TRBV21-1 with TRBJ1-4; the table names TRBD1, a call not compared with the DNA. TRBV21-1 is a pseudogene. The CDR3 covers 22 residues. The CDR3 reads CASSKGNRGPVTGNLGGEKLFF. The CDR3 bases are TGTGCCAGCAGCAAAGGGAATCGAGGCCCCGTGACAGGAAACCTAGGGGGTGAAAAACTGTTTTTT.

In its sample, this clonotype was seen a few times. The CDR3 coding sequence is TGTGCCAGCAGTTACTCGCAGGGACTTCCTGGAAACACCATATATTTT. The encoded protein is CASSYSQGLPGNTIYF. V usage is TRBV6-5 and J usage is TRBJ1-3; a possible D gene is TRBD1 (5 bases). V lost 0 bases and J 2 bases, leaving 11 bases between the germline ends. CDR1 is MNHEY and CDR2 is SVGAGI in the germline V gene. This CDR3 contains 16 residues.

The V gene is TRBV7-9, the J gene TRBJ2-3, with D unresolved. The CDR3 loop spans 10 amino acids. Trimming removed 8 bases from V and 7 bases from J, with 7 bases in between. The germline V gene has CDR1 SEHNR and CDR2 FQNEAQ (reference sequence). The CDR3 region has the DNA TGTGCCAGCGGGCGGAATACGCAGTATTTT. This sequence encodes CASGRNTQYF.

This clonotype was recorded a few times. The chain employs TRBV20-1 and TRBJ1-2; 9 bases agree with TRBD1. V was pared by 3 bases and J by 8 bases, with 7 bases of the junction left unmatched. Germline V lookup: CDR1 DFQATT, CDR2 SNEGSKA (reference sequence). This CDR3 is 13 amino acids long. CDR3 in DNA: TGCAGTGCTAGTACAGGGGGCTTCGTCGGCTACACCTTC. Protein sequence: CSASTGGFVGYTF.

This clonotype turned up a few times. V gene TRBV7-9 combines with J gene TRBJ2-5; 11 bases fit TRBD2. The CDR3 runs 19 residues. V was pared by 4 bases and J by 5 bases, with 18 bases of the junction left unmatched. Per the germline V gene, CDR1 is SEHNR and CDR2 is FQNEAQ (reference sequence). The CDR3 here is CASSSLPGLAAPVRETQYF. CDR3 sequence (DNA): TGTGCCAGCAGCTCCCTCCCGGGACTAGCGGCACCCGTCCGGGAGACCCAGTACTTC.

This clonotype appeared a few times. The V and J genes are TRBV12-3 or TRBV12-4 and TRBJ2-1, with TRBD2 identical over 13 bases. The trim removed 5 bases at V and 9 bases at J, leaving 7 bases unmatched. This CDR3 is built from 15 residues. The CDR3 region has the DNA TGTGCCAGCAGTCCAACTACTAGCGGGGGGGGTGAGCAGTTCTTC. Its translation: CASSPTTSGGGEQFF.

This clonotype was counted only a few times. The chain has TRBV6-5 and TRBJ2-3; D is undetermined. The CDR3 covers 16 residues. V lost 0 bases, J lost 0 bases, and 10 bases lay in between. Germline CDR1 is MNHEY and CDR2 is SVGAGI. This CDR3 is CASSYSGLASTDTQYF. CDR3 in DNA: TGTGCCAGCAGTTACTCAGGCCTCGCTAGCACAGATACGCAGTATTTT.

V and J are TRBV7-9 and TRBJ2-7; a weak D match, TRBD1 (5 bases). The CDR3 extends over 14 amino acids. Germline V gene sequence: CDR1 SEHNR, CDR2 FQNEAQ (reference sequence). Trimming stripped 2 bases from V and 3 bases from J, with 11 bases between. CDR3 residues: CASSLSAQGYEQYF. As DNA, the CDR3 is TGTGCCAGCAGCTTATCGGCGCAGGGCTACGAGCAGTACTTC.

V usage is TRBV12-3 or TRBV12-4 and J usage is TRBJ2-1, with 7 nucleotides matching TRBD1. Unmatched junction bases numbered 4, after V lost 5 bases and J lost 0 bases. The CDR3 is 15 residues long. CDR3 amino acids: CASSPRTGSYNEQFF. Written as DNA, the CDR3 is TGTGCCAGCAGTCCCCGGACAGGCTCCTACAATGAGCAGTTCTTC.

The chain recombines TRBV4-3 with TRBJ1-2; 7 bases align to TRBD1. CDR1 LGHNA and CDR2 YSLEER come from the germline V gene. With 0 bases clipped from V and 5 bases from J, the junction kept 3 bases outside the gene matches. The CDR3 runs 14 residues. This CDR3 reads CASSQDSRGYGYTF. The CDR3 nucleotides are TGCGCCAGCAGCCAAGATTCCAGGGGGTATGGCTACACCTTC.

The chain employs TRBV7-2 and TRBJ2-6, with D unclear. V was cut by 2 bases and J by 2 bases, with 7 bases left in between. This CDR3 spans 15 amino acids. Germline CDR1 SGHTA, CDR2 FQGNSA. CDR3 region: CASSLRWPGANVLTF. The CDR3 nucleotides are TGTGCCAGCAGCTTACGGTGGCCTGGGGCCAACGTCCTGACTTTC.

CDR3 nucleotides: TGTGCCAGCAGCCCTATGGGACTAGCGGATCGCACAGATACGCAGTATTTT. Protein sequence: CASSPMGLADRTDTQYF. The rearrangement links TRBV9 to TRBJ2-3, with 11 bases matching TRBD2. The CDR3 is made up of 17 amino acids. CDR1 is SGDLS and CDR2 is YYNGEE in the germline V gene. V shed 4 bases and J 1 base; nucleotides not matched to a gene: 8.

The CDR3 here is CASSNGDSNQPQHF. In nucleotides, the CDR3 is TGCGCCAGCTCCAACGGGGACAGCAATCAGCCCCAGCATTTT. This chain joins TRBV5-1 and TRBJ1-5, with D maybe TRBD1 (5 bases). Trimming removed 7 bases at V and 1 base at J, with 12 bases between. The CDR3 has 14 residues. Per the germline V gene, CDR1 is SGHRS and CDR2 is YFSETQ.

The chain recombines TRBV18 with TRBJ1-2; 10 nucleotides match TRBD1. From germline, CDR1 is KGHSH and CDR2 LQKENI. V shed 2 bases, J shed 4 bases, and the junction held 1 base outside the gene matches. The CDR3 is 14 amino acids. The CDR3 DNA reads TGTGCCAGCTCACCAGGACAGGGGGGCTATGGCTACACCTTC. Amino acid sequence: CASSPGQGGYGYTF.

This rearrangement joins TRBV15 to TRBJ2-3; D not certain. The CDR3 has 14 amino acids. Deletions cut 5 bases from V and 6 bases from J, with 15 bases between. Germline V gene lookup returns CDR1 LNHNV and CDR2 YYDKDF (reference sequence). The CDR3 loop is CATSGDRKPDTQYF. CDR3 nucleotides: TGTGCCACCAGCGGGGATCGAAAGCCTGATACGCAGTATTTT.

This clonotype was seen a few times. The V gene is TRBV5-4, the J gene TRBJ1-2; D is unresolved. Germline-derived CDR1 and CDR2 are SGHNT and YYREEE (reference sequence). This CDR3 contains 14 residues. V shed 5 bases and J shed 2 bases, with 13 bases lying between them. CDR3 sequence (DNA): TGTGCCAGCAGGACGTGGACGGTGAACTATGGCTACACCTTC. The encoded protein is CASRTWTVNYGYTF.

The rearrangement joins TRBV15 to TRBJ2-5, with D tentatively TRBD2 (6 bases). The CDR3 has 14 residues. Trimming removed 3 bases from V and 2 bases from J, with 10 bases in between. Germline lookup yields CDR1 LNHNV and CDR2 YYDKDF (reference sequence). CDR3 region: CATSRGLSQETQYF. CDR3 sequence (DNA): TGTGCCACCAGCAGGGGACTGAGTCAAGAGACCCAGTACTTC. The complete variable domain, with remaining parts taken from reference TRBV15 and TRBJ2-5, reads DAMVIQNPRYQVTQFGKPVTLSCSQTLNHNVMYWYQQKSSQAPKLLFHYYDKDFNNEADTPDNFQSRRPNTSFCFLDIRSPGLGDTAMYLCATSRGLSQETQYFGPGTRLLVL.

The chain links TRBV5-1 to TRBJ2-1; unclear D gene. The CDR3 spans 15 residues. Deletions cut 0 bases from V and 8 bases from J, with 15 bases between. Germline V gives CDR1 SGHRS, CDR2 YFSETQ. The CDR3 spells CASSLGRMAFDEQFF. The CDR3 DNA follows: TGCGCCAGCAGCTTGGGACGGATGGCGTTCGATGAGCAGTTCTTC.

The chain uses TRBV7-3 and TRBJ2-3; 7 nucleotides line up with TRBD2. CDR3 length equals 15 residues. CDR1 SGHTA and CDR2 FQGTGA come from the germline V gene. The V segment lost 4 bases and the J segment 0 bases; nucleotides outside the gene matches: 4. The CDR3 DNA is TGTGCCAGCAGCTCCCCGGGACTAAGCACAGATACGCAGTATTTT. It codes for CASSSPGLSTDTQYF.

In regard to this clonotype: Just one base apart from a much larger clone, this may be a read error. This chain joins TRBV6-6 and TRBJ2-3, with D unclear. Looked up from germline, CDR1 is MNHNY and CDR2 is SVGAGI (reference sequence). The CDR3 is made up of 15 amino acids. V lost 5 bases, J lost 4 bases, and 16 bases lay in between. CDR3 loop: CASSPSVGFADTQYF. CDR3 in DNA: TGTGCCAGCAGTCCCTCTGTGGGTTTCGCAGATACGCAGTATTTT.

This clonotype has a count of ten or more. The chain links TRBV5-1 to TRBJ2-3, with 10 positions matching TRBD2. CDR3 length equals 15 residues. V trimming: 4 bases; J trimming: 0 bases; junction bases outside the gene matches: 2. From germline, CDR1 is SGHRS and CDR2 YFSETQ. CDR3 loop: CASSEAGGSTDTQYF. The DNA for the CDR3 is TGCGCCAGCAGCGAAGCGGGGGGGAGCACAGATACGCAGTATTTT.

The chain uses TRBV5-1 and TRBJ2-4; weak D call: TRBD2 (5 bases). The length of the CDR3 is 13 residues. Between the trimmed V and J ends, which lost 4 bases and 14 bases, there was a span of 19 bases. The germline gives CDR1 SGHRS, CDR2 YFSETQ. The CDR3 here is CASSQTRARIKYF. CDR3 bases: TGCGCCAGCAGCCAGACGCGGGCCAGAATTAAGTACTTC.

This clonotype was detected a few times. The V and J genes are TRBV7-2 and TRBJ2-3; a possible D gene is TRBD2 (6 bases). Trimming cost V 6 bases and J 5 bases, with 12 bases left between them. The CDR3 covers 13 residues. CDR1 is SGHTA and CDR2 is FQGNSA in the germline V gene. The CDR3 here is CASSTQGGDTQYF. Written as DNA, the CDR3 is TGTGCCAGCAGTACTCAGGGAGGAGATACGCAGTATTTT. Filled out from reference TRBV7-2 and TRBJ2-3, the complete variable domain reads GAGVSQSPSNKVTEKGKDVELRCDPISGHTALYWYRQSLGQGLEFLIYFQGNSAPDKSGLPSDRFSAERTGGSVSTLTIQRTQQEDSAVYLCASSTQGGDTQYFGPGTRLTVL.

The rearrangement links TRBV5-1 to TRBJ2-2; D is unresolved. The V end lost 0 bases, the J end lost 4 bases, and 10 bases lay between the germline ends. The CDR3 is 15 residues long. Germline CDR1 reads SGHRS; CDR2 reads YFSETQ. The CDR3 nucleotides are TGCGCCAGCAGCTTGGGTCTAGGTTCCACCGGGGAGCTGTTTTTT. Encoded protein: CASSLGLGSTGELFF.

This sequence joins TRBV29-1 and TRBJ1-3; D is perhaps TRBD1 (5 bases). Germline V gene sequence: CDR1 SQVTM, CDR2 ANQGSEA. V lost 3 bases to trimming and J lost 2 bases, with 14 bases between them. The CDR3 sequence is 15 residues long. The CDR3 DNA is TGCAGCGTTGACCAGGGCAGGATCACTGGAAACACCATATATTTT. This translates into CSVDQGRITGNTIYF.